Shown below are 15 T cell receptor beta chains from a single sample sequenced in a study of T cells in Graves' hyperthyroidism and ophthalmopathy. There were TCR beta CDR3 regions amplified from RNA transcripts. The TCR CDR3 was amplified in a first-round RT-PCR using the HTBI primer set. TCRdb used MiXCR to reprocess the multiplex PCR reads, holding one entry per CDR3 protein. This table holds hundreds of thousands of distinct CDR3 sequences, about 15% found once. Input material: blood. The receptors originated from a woman under 30 with Graves' ophthalmopathy.

The genes are TRBV7-3 and TRBJ2-1, with 12 positions matching TRBD2. Per the germline V gene, CDR1 is SGHTA and CDR2 is FQGTGA. The CDR3 is 19 amino acids. Trimming cost V 5 bases and J 2 bases; bases outside gene matches: 13. CDR3 protein: CASSPLGGGLAGTYNEQFF. For the CDR3, the DNA is TGTGCCAGCAGCCCCCTCGGGGGTGGACTAGCGGGGACCTACAATGAGCAGTTCTTC.

The J gene is TRBJ2-5, the V gene TRBV5-1, with 7 positions matching TRBD1. After removal of 0 bases from V and 5 bases from J, the junction contained 4 bases not matched to a gene. The CDR3 runs to 14 residues. Germline V gene data show CDR1 as SGHRS and CDR2 as YFSETQ. CDR3 bases: TGCGCCAGCAGCTTGGAGGGGGCGATGGAGACCCAGTACTTC. Protein: CASSLEGAMETQYF.

This clonotype was observed a few times. CDR3 region: CASSTRTFFNEQFF. The CDR3 DNA reads TGCGCCAGCAGCACTCGGACATTTTTCAATGAGCAGTTCTTC. V is TRBV5-1 and J is TRBJ2-1, with a weak D call TRBD1 (5 bases). V was pared by 4 bases and J by 6 bases, with 14 bases between. In germline, CDR1 is SGHRS, CDR2 YFSETQ. This CDR3 has 14 residues.

The gene calls are TRBV5-6 and TRBJ2-7; D remains ambiguous. Germline CDR1 reads SGHDT; CDR2 reads YYEEEE. There are 15 residues in the CDR3. The germline V and J ends were trimmed by 1 base and 3 bases, with 14 bases remaining between them. CDR3 sequence (DNA): TGTGCCAGCAGCTTGAATTACGGGTTGGGCTACGAGCAGTACTTC. This sequence encodes CASSLNYGLGYEQYF.

With respect to this clonotype: Since a much larger clone is just one base distant, this may be a read error. CDR3 sequence: CAISDSGTGREQYF. CDR3 nucleotide sequence: TGTGCCATCAGTGATTCCGGGACTGGGCGCGAGCAGTACTTC. This chain connects TRBV10-3 to TRBJ2-7; D possibly corresponds to TRBD2 (6 bases). From germline, CDR1 is ENHRY and CDR2 SYGVKD. Trimming stripped 3 bases from V and 6 bases from J, with 15 bases between. This CDR3 spans 14 amino acids.

This clonotype was detected ten times or more. The V and J genes are TRBV15 and TRBJ1-5; TRBD1 aligns across 9 bases. This CDR3 is built from 14 residues. Germline loops: CDR1 LNHNV, CDR2 YYDKDF (reference sequence). J lost 4 bases, V lost 6 bases, and 4 bases had no gene match. This CDR3 reads CATRYGTGNQPQHF. CDR3 bases: TGTGCCACCAGATACGGGACAGGGAATCAGCCCCAGCATTTT.

The rearrangement links TRBV6-1 to TRBJ2-6; TRBD2 agrees at 8 bases. The germline V gene has CDR1 MNHNS and CDR2 SASEGT. The junction had 3 bases not matched to a gene; V was cut back by 2 bases and J by 0 bases. The CDR3 covers 17 residues. The CDR3 here is CASSERLAISGANVLTF. CDR3 nucleotide sequence: TGTGCCAGCAGTGAACGACTAGCGATCTCTGGGGCCAACGTCCTGACTTTC.

This clonotype was counted ten times or more. The chain has TRBV28 and TRBJ2-1; the match to TRBD2 covers 11 bases. The germline V gene has CDR1 MDHEN and CDR2 SYDVKM. The ends lost 6 bases at V and 0 bases at J; junction bases unmatched: 13. The CDR3 covers 19 residues. CDR3 nucleotide sequence: TGTGCCAGCAGAACGACTAGCGGGGTTTCCCTAAGCTCCTACAATGAGCAGTTCTTC. Translating it yields CASRTTSGVSLSSYNEQFF.

The table lists this clonotype with a few counts. The rearrangement joins TRBV4-2 to TRBJ2-7; 8 nucleotides align to TRBD1. From germline, CDR1 is LGHNA and CDR2 YNFKEQ. The J segment lost 3 bases and the V segment lost 1 base, leaving 14 bases of the junction unmatched. The CDR3 covers 18 residues. DNA for the CDR3: TGTGCCAGCAGCCAAGCAGGCCCAGAGGGACAGGCAGTCTACGAGCAGTACTTC. It codes for CASSQAGPEGQAVYEQYF.

In this sample, this clonotype turned up a few times. The rearrangement uses TRBV20-1 and TRBJ1-1; 8 bases line up with TRBD1. Trimming took 5 bases from V and 6 from J; bases not matched to a gene: 11. CDR1 is DFQATT, CDR2 SNEGSKA, per germline (reference sequence). The CDR3 has 14 amino acids. CDR3 residues: CSAPPLTGVSEAFF. The CDR3 nucleotides read TGCAGTGCTCCTCCTCTGACAGGGGTCTCTGAAGCTTTCTTT.

This clonotype was recorded at least ten times. This chain links TRBV29-1 with TRBJ2-5; possibly TRBD1 or TRBD2 for D (5 bases each). The CDR3 consists of 15 residues. The V and J ends lost 3 bases and 5 bases respectively, with 19 bases between them. The V gene's germline CDR1 is SQVTM and CDR2 ANQGSEA. CDR3 nucleotide sequence: TGCAGCGTTGATGGGGTGGGTGTCAGGGACGAGACCCAGTACTTC. This codes for CSVDGVGVRDETQYF.

This clonotype was seen at least ten times. This chain connects TRBV11-1 to TRBJ2-3; 8 nucleotides match TRBD1. CDR1 is SGHAT, CDR2 FQDESV, per germline (reference sequence). The trim removed 4 bases at V and 4 bases at J, leaving 7 bases unmatched. The CDR3 is 15 amino acids. The DNA of the CDR3 is TGTGCCAGCAGCTCGAGACAGGGGTACGCAGATACGCAGTATTTT. Translating it yields CASSSRQGYADTQYF.

This clonotype was found many times. This chain connects TRBV7-2 to TRBJ2-7, with 8 bases fitting TRBD2. This CDR3 has 16 amino acids. Germline CDR1 and CDR2: SGHTA and FQGNSA. The J segment lost 2 bases and the V segment lost 5 bases, leaving 11 bases of the junction unmatched. The CDR3 region is CASSPSSAGAAYEQYF. The CDR3 DNA reads as TGTGCCAGCAGCCCAAGCTCAGCGGGAGCCGCCTACGAGCAGTACTTC.

This clonotype showed up just a few times. V usage is TRBV11-2 and J usage is TRBJ1-2, with a tentative D call TRBD1 (6 bases). The CDR3 is made up of 13 amino acids. Trimming took 7 bases from V and 4 from J, leaving 13 bases between them. Germline-derived CDR1 and CDR2 are SGHAT and FQNNGV. In DNA form, the CDR3 reads TGTGCCAGCACCTCAGGGACAAGCTATGGCTACACCTTC. This sequence encodes CASTSGTSYGYTF.

A few counts support this clonotype. The rearrangement uses TRBV2 and TRBJ1-2; D is unclear. This CDR3 contains 12 residues. The V end lost 1 base, the J end lost 7 bases, and 7 bases lay between the germline ends. The germline V gene has CDR1 SNHLY and CDR2 FYNNEI. DNA of the CDR3: TGTGCCAGCAGTGAAGTCGGGAGTGGCTACACCTTC. This gives the protein CASSEVGSGYTF.